The 21 T cell receptor beta chains below come from one sample, sequenced in a study of CD8 T cells in ankylosing spondylitis. Study results and limitations: A TCR beta motif made of fewer than ten highly homologous variants seemed typical of ankylosing spondylitis blood.

Which antigens these TCRs recognize remains unknown. TCRdb called the 5' RACE reads again in MiXCR, with one record for every CDR3 protein. The table shows more than 650,000 distinct CDR3 sequences, with 12% occurring only once. The sample taken for sequencing was blood, either unsorted or a sorted T cell fraction (not recorded which). These receptors originate from a male donor with ankylosing spondylitis.

This clonotype was observed many times. The V call is TRBV7-2, the J call TRBJ2-3, with 8 nucleotides matching TRBD2. The V gene end was trimmed by 5 bases and the J gene end by 4 bases; junction bases not matched to a gene: 8. Germline V CDR1 and CDR2: SGHTA, FQGNSA. This CDR3 spans 15 amino acids. CDR3: CASSRQTSAPDTQYF. The DNA for the CDR3 is TGTGCCAGCAGCCGACAGACTAGCGCCCCAGATACGCAGTATTTT.

This clonotype came up a few times. This chain uses TRBV20-1 with TRBJ2-3, with TRBD2 identical over 10 bases. This CDR3 has 15 residues. The germline V gene encodes CDR1 DFQATT and CDR2 SNEGSKA (reference sequence). Germline trimming cut 6 bases from V and 3 bases from J; bases unmatched to any gene: 9. The CDR3 bases are TGCAGTGCACCCAAGCGGGGGGGACTTACAGATACGCAGTATTTT. Translated: CSAPKRGGLTDTQYF.

This clonotype was detected only a few times. V is TRBV10-3 and J is TRBJ2-3; perhaps TRBD2 as D (5 bases). There are 15 residues in the CDR3. V shed 4 bases and J shed 1 base, with 12 bases lying between them. CDR1 is ENHRY and CDR2 is SYGVKD in the germline V gene. DNA of the CDR3: TGTGCCATCAGTGTTGTCGGGGTCGGCACAGATACGCAGTATTTT. Protein: CAISVVGVGTDTQYF.

This clonotype was counted between two and nine times. The chain employs TRBV5-1 and TRBJ2-5; D not certain. CDR3 length equals 12 residues. CDR1 SGHRS and CDR2 YFSETQ come from the germline V gene. V shed 0 bases and J shed 5 bases, with 5 bases lying between them. The CDR3 here is CASSLAFETQYF. CDR3 coding DNA: TGCGCCAGCAGCTTGGCCTTCGAGACCCAGTACTTC.

The CDR3 region has the DNA TGTGCCAGCAGTTTACCCAGCTTCCCCTACGAGCAGTACTTC. Translating it yields CASSLPSFPYEQYF. This sequence joins TRBV12-3 or TRBV12-4 and TRBJ2-7; D gene uncertain. The CDR3 spans 14 residues. V lost 2 bases and J 2 bases, leaving 10 bases between the germline ends.

This sequence joins TRBV20-1 and TRBJ2-1; 15 nucleotides line up with TRBD2. The CDR3 loop spans 15 amino acids. CDR1 is DFQATT and CDR2 is SNEGSKA in the germline V gene (reference sequence). Germline trimming cut 5 bases from V and 7 bases from J; bases unmatched to any gene: 6. The CDR3, as DNA: TGCAGTGCTTTTCCCGGGACTAGCGGGGGGAATGAGCAGTTCTTC. Translation: CSAFPGTSGGNEQFF.

CDR3 in amino acids: CASRPLGKYEQYF. CDR3 nucleotide sequence: TGTGCCAGCAGACCCCTCGGCAAGTACGAGCAGTACTTC. This chain joins TRBV28 and TRBJ2-7; D is unclear. This CDR3 is built from 13 residues. CDR1 MDHEN and CDR2 SYDVKM come from the germline V gene. V was trimmed by 6 bases and J by 4 bases, leaving 13 bases between them.

The chain combines TRBV6-2 or TRBV6-3 with TRBJ1-6; D is unclear. From germline, CDR1 is MNHEY and CDR2 SVGEGT. This CDR3 comprises 15 residues. The germline V and J ends were trimmed by 4 bases and 3 bases, with 10 bases remaining between them. CDR3 nucleotide sequence: TGTGCCAGCAGTTCGAGACTCGTCTATAATTCACCCCTCCACTTT. Its protein product is CASSSRLVYNSPLHF.

This clonotype has a handful of counts. J is TRBJ1-3 and V is TRBV5-1, with 7 bases aligning to TRBD1. In germline, CDR1 is SGHRS, CDR2 YFSETQ. CDR3 length: 15 residues. V lost 4 bases, J lost 2 bases, and 6 bases stayed unmatched. The CDR3 DNA follows: TGCGCCAGCAGCAGTACAGGGGCTCCTGGAAACACCATATATTTT. It specifies CASSSTGAPGNTIYF.

V usage is TRBV6-5 and J usage is TRBJ2-2; D might be TRBD1 (6 bases). Trimming shortened V by 2 bases and J by 6 bases, and 10 bases separated the two germline ends. This CDR3 has 14 amino acids. Per the germline V gene, CDR1 is MNHEY and CDR2 is SVGAGI. Here the CDR3 DNA reads TGTGCCAGCAGTTACGGCAGGGGCGCCGGGGAGCTGTTTTTT. Its translation is CASSYGRGAGELFF.

The V call is TRBV20-1, the J call TRBJ1-1; TRBD1 agrees at 7 bases. CDR3 length equals 13 residues. Germline lookup yields CDR1 DFQATT and CDR2 SNEGSKA (reference sequence). The ends lost 4 bases at V and 9 bases at J; junction bases unmatched: 11. The CDR3 reads CSATSPTGLKAFF. CDR3 nucleotide sequence: TGCAGTGCTACCTCTCCGACAGGGCTGAAAGCTTTCTTT.

This clonotype has at least ten counts. The V call is TRBV7-2, the J call TRBJ1-2; 7 positions match TRBD1. Germline V gene data show CDR1 as SGHTA and CDR2 as FQGNSA. The CDR3 is 13 amino acids. The ends lost 5 bases at V and 7 bases at J; junction bases unmatched: 7. The CDR3 spells CASSQLGGRGYTF. The CDR3 coding sequence is TGTGCCAGCAGCCAACTAGGGGGCCGTGGCTACACCTTC.

This clonotype was observed a handful of times. The chain uses TRBV7-3 and TRBJ1-1; no clear D. The V end lost 5 bases, the J end lost 2 bases, and 15 bases lay between the germline ends. Germline V gene lookup returns CDR1 SGHTA and CDR2 FQGTGA. The CDR3 contains 15 residues. CDR3 sequence (DNA): TGTGCCAGCAGCCCCTACCCCGGCGGAAACACTGAAGCTTTCTTT. Translation: CASSPYPGGNTEAFF.

This clonotype was seen a handful of times. The chain employs TRBV5-1 and TRBJ2-1; D possibly corresponds to TRBD2 (6 bases). The V end lost 2 bases, the J end lost 10 bases, and 16 bases lay between the germline ends. This CDR3 comprises 14 residues. Germline values: CDR1 SGHRS, CDR2 YFSETQ. The CDR3 DNA reads TGCGCCAGCAGCTTATTCGGGGGAGTAGGGGAGCAGTTCTTC. Its translation: CASSLFGGVGEQFF.

Here the CDR3 DNA reads TGCGCCAGCAGCCAAGATGACAGGGGGTTCGGTCAGCCCCAGCATTTT. Translated, it gives CASSQDDRGFGQPQHF. The chain has TRBV4-1 and TRBJ1-5; 9 bases align to TRBD1. Germline trimming cut 0 bases from V and 6 bases from J; bases unmatched to any gene: 6. CDR3 size: 16 residues. The germline V gene encodes CDR1 MGHRA and CDR2 YSYEKL.

This clonotype was counted between two and nine times. The chain carries TRBV29-1 and TRBJ2-7, with TRBD2 identical over 12 bases. The germline V gene encodes CDR1 SQVTM and CDR2 ANQGSEA. The CDR3 is 14 residues long. V lost 6 bases, J lost 4 bases, and 7 bases stayed unmatched. This chain's CDR3 is CSVARLAGEYEQYF. Here the CDR3 DNA reads TGCAGCGTGGCTCGACTAGCGGGAGAATACGAGCAGTACTTC.

V usage is TRBV20-1 and J usage is TRBJ1-2; D remains ambiguous. Germline lookup yields CDR1 DFQATT and CDR2 SNEGSKA (reference sequence). The CDR3 is made up of 13 amino acids. V was cut by 7 bases and J by 4 bases, with 16 bases left in between. The CDR3 here is CSGLVPGRYGYTF. The CDR3 DNA follows: TGCAGTGGCCTGGTACCCGGCCGCTATGGCTACACCTTC.

The table lists this clonotype with many counts. Compared with germline, one end of the junction differs, possibly owing to a read error. The chain uses TRBV7-7 and TRBJ2-5, with no clear D. CDR1 SSHAT and CDR2 FNYEAQ come from the germline V gene (reference sequence). The CDR3 length is 14 residues. This CDR3 reads CASSLGHNMGGQYF. CDR3 DNA: TGTGCTAGCAGCTTGGGCCATAATATGGGTGGCCAGTACTTC.

The chain links TRBV7-2 to TRBJ2-5; 11 bases are a match to TRBD1. The V gene's germline CDR1 is SGHTA and CDR2 FQGNSA. V was pared by 6 bases and J by 2 bases, with 5 bases of the junction left unmatched. CDR3 length: 15 amino acids. The CDR3 DNA follows: TGTGCCAGCAGTCGGGACAGGGGGGGGCAAGAGACCCAGTACTTC. As protein: CASSRDRGGQETQYF.

This rearrangement joins TRBV20-1 to TRBJ2-7, with 9 bases lining up with TRBD2. J lost 2 bases, V lost 5 bases, and 7 bases had no gene match. This CDR3 comprises 14 residues. CDR1 and CDR2 (germline): DFQATT, SNEGSKA (reference sequence). CDR3 sequence reads: CSAGPLAGPYEQYF. The CDR3 DNA reads TGCAGTGCTGGTCCTCTAGCGGGACCCTACGAGCAGTACTTC.

This clonotype was picked up a small number of times. J is TRBJ2-1 and V is TRBV20-1; 12 nucleotides line up with TRBD2. V lost 4 bases, J lost 10 bases, and 8 bases stayed unmatched. Germline V gene data show CDR1 as DFQATT and CDR2 as SNEGSKA (reference sequence). The CDR3 has 14 residues. The CDR3 loop is CSAIPSGGAREQFF. The DNA of the CDR3 is TGCAGTGCTATCCCTAGCGGGGGGGCCCGAGAGCAGTTCTTC.